A single sample gave rise to the 2 T cell receptor beta chains below, sequenced in a study of radiation and T cells in renal cell carcinoma. Only in-frame clones appear in the TCRdb table, and some are missing; sequencing was by immunoSEQ multiplex PCR. The sample includes some 50,000 clones, 75% to 90% of them seen just once. The time point: blood 2 weeks post-SBRT. Indicated treatment: 15 Gy SBRT to primary tumor, nephrectomy 4 weeks later. The source material was blood, sampled from a patient whose treatment included radiotherapy and nephrectomy. The receptors were gathered from a woman in her 70s with renal cell carcinoma.

The gene calls are TRBV28 and TRBJ1-5; D ambiguous. V was clipped by 7 bases and J by 2 bases, with 9 bases between them. In germline, CDR1 is MDHEN, CDR2 SYDVKM. The CDR3 sequence is 13 residues long. In DNA form, the CDR3 reads TGTGCCAGCATGAAGGGCGGCAATCAGCCCCAGCATTTT. The encoded protein is CASMKGGNQPQHF.

This clone appeared a few times. The genes are TRBV4-2 and TRBJ2-3, with TRBD1 identical over 8 bases. Germline V lookup: CDR1 LGHNA, CDR2 YNFKEQ. The junction had 12 bases not matched to a gene; V was cut back by 0 bases and J by 1 base. This CDR3 region has 19 residues. The CDR3 coding sequence is TGTGCCAGCAGCCAAGATGGAAGGACAGGGTTTCGGGGCACAGATACGCAGTATTTT. As protein: CASSQDGRTGFRGTDTQYF.